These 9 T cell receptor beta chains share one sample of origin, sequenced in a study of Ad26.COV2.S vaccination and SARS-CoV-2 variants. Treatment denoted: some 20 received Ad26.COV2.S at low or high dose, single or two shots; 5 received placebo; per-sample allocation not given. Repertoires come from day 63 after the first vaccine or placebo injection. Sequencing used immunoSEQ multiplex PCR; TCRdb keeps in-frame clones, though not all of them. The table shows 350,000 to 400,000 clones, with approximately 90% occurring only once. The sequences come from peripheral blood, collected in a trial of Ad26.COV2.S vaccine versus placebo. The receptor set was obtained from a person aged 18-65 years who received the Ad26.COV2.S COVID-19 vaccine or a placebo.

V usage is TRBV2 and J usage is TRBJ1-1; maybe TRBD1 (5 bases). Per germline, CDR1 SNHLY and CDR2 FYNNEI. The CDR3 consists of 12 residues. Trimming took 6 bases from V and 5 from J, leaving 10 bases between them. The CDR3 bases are TGTGCCAGCAGGGCAGGGCGGACTGAAGCTTTCTTT. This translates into CASRAGRTEAFF.

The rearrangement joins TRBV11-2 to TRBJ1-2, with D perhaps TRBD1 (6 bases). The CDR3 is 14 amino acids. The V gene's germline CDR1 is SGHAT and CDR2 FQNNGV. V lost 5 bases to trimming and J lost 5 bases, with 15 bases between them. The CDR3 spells CASSPNQGWYGYTF. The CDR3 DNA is TGTGCCAGCAGCCCAAATCAGGGGTGGTATGGCTACACCTTC.

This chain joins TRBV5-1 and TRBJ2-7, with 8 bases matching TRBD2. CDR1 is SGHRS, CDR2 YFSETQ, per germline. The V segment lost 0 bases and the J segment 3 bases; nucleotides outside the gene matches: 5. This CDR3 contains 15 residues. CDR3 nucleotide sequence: TGCGCCAGCAGCTTGGAGGGTAGCGGGGACTACGAGCAGTACTTC. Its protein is CASSLEGSGDYEQYF.

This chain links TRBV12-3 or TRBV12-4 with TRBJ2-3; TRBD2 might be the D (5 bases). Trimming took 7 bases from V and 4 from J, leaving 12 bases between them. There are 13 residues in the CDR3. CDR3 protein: CASTLGGADTQYF. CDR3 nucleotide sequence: TGTGCCAGCACTCTTGGAGGTGCAGATACGCAGTATTTT.

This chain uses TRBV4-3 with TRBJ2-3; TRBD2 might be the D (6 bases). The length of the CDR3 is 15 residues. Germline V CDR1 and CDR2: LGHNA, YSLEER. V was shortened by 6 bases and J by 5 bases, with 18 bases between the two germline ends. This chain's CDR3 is CASSASRGGGDTQYF. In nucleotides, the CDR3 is TGCGCCAGCAGTGCCTCGCGGGGTGGGGGAGATACGCAGTATTTT.

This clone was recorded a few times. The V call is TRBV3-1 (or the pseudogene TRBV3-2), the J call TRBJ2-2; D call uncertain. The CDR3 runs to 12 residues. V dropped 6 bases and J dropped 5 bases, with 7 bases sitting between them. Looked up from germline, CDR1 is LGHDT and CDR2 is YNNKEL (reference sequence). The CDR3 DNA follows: TGTGCCAGCAGGAGGCAAACCGGGGAGCTGTTTTTT. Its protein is CASRRQTGELFF.

CDR3 sequence (DNA): TGTGCCAGCAGTGTTGGATTCAGGCCCCCTGAAGCTTTCTTT. Its protein product is CASSVGFRPPEAFF. The V and J genes are TRBV5-6 and TRBJ1-1, with D unresolved. The CDR3 is made up of 14 amino acids. CDR1 is SGHDT and CDR2 is YYEEEE in the germline V gene. V gave up 5 bases and J gave up 6 bases, with 17 bases separating them.

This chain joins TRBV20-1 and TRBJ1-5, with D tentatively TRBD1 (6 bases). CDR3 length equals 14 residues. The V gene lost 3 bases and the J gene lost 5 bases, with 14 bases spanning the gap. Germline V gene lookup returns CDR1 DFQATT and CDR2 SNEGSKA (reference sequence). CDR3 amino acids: CSASERRGHQPQHF. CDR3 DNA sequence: TGCAGTGCTAGTGAGCGCAGGGGCCATCAGCCCCAGCATTTT.

CDR3 protein: CASSFGGEDQPQHF. CDR3 nucleotide sequence: TGTGCCAGCTCATTCGGGGGGGAGGATCAGCCCCAGCATTTT. The chain recombines TRBV18 with TRBJ1-5, with TRBD1 as a possible D gene (5 bases). Germline V gene lookup returns CDR1 KGHSH and CDR2 LQKENI. The CDR3 is 14 amino acids. The V and J ends lost 5 bases and 5 bases respectively, with 13 bases between them.